The clone carrying this TCR beta chain has just one count. Antigen: not known. The repertoire was sequenced with immunoSEQ multiplex PCR; TCRdb's copy has only in-frame clones and lacks some. The sample has about 52,000 clones, 90% to 95% seen once. Time point in this sample: week 11, during vaccination. In every dose of vaccine, 300 ug of mutant IDH1 20-mer peptide was given alongside topical imiquimod. The record originates from a study of a mutant IDH1 vaccine in newly diagnosed glioma. CDR3 size: 13 residues. V was clipped by 7 bases and J by 0 bases, with 10 bases between them. The germline gives CDR1 LNHDA, CDR2 SQIVND (reference sequence). The study, taken as a whole, reports: A vaccine-induced immune response developed in around 92% of the patients. Pseudoprogression showed no apparent link to changes in top peripheral T cell clonotypes.

This clonotype originated in a man aged 50 or older with glioma. The chain couples TRBV19 to TRBJ2-7, with D maybe TRBD2 (5 bases). The source was PBMCs, collected from a glioma patient whose treatment included an IDH1 peptide vaccine. The CDR3 DNA follows: TGTGCCAGTACAGCAGGAGGCTCCTACGAGCAGTACTTC. This gives the protein CASTAGGSYEQYF.